The source of this TCR beta chain is a study of cytotoxic CD8 clonotypes in ibrutinib-treated CLL. Study-level findings and limits: Treatment left the uncommon public clonotypes either contracted or stable in frequency.

The CDR3 length is 15 residues. Trimming took 4 bases from V and 2 from J; bases not matched to a gene: 5. Germline V CDR1 and CDR2: MNHNS, SASEGT. As concerns this clone: Its antigen is unknown.

A 1 in 200,000 to 1 in 1 million T cell depth was the sequencing target. Repertoires were generated with immunoSEQ multiplex PCR, while TCRdb's copy carries only in-frame clones and drops some. The sample shows approximately 210,000 clones, approximately 72% of them seen only once. Library input was approximately 2.1 micrograms of DNA from cryopreserved PBMCs. V usage is TRBV6-1 and J usage is TRBJ2-7; 10 nucleotides align to TRBD1. This sequence was found in a human donor with chronic lymphocytic leukemia. The input for sequencing was PBMCs, taken after 24 months of ibrutinib treatment. The CDR3 nucleotides read TGTGCCAGCAGTGCCAGACAGGGGGCAACCTACGAGCAGTACTTC. Protein: CASSARQGATYEQYF.